These 10 T cell receptor beta chains came from one sample sequenced in a study of identical twins. TCRdb processed the 5' RACE reads anew with MiXCR; each CDR3 protein has one entry. The sample contains more than 350,000 distinct CDR3 sequences, roughly 9% of which appear only once. Sequencing was carried out using naive T cells sorted from blood. The receptor source for this set is a woman in her fifties or sixties in good health.

This clonotype was recorded at least ten times. This chain connects TRBV7-6 to TRBJ1-1; no clear D. The germline gives CDR1 SGHVS, CDR2 FNYEAQ. This CDR3 spans 16 amino acids. Trimming left V 5 bases short and J 3 bases short, with 19 bases between. The CDR3 DNA reads TGTGCCAGCAGCCCTAAATTCGGAGGCAGATACACTGAAGCTTTCTTT. This encodes CASSPKFGGRYTEAFF.

Turning to this clonotype: The junction differs from germline at one of its ends, possibly a read error. V usage is TRBV4-1 and J usage is TRBJ2-3, with unresolved D. CDR3 size: 15 residues. Germline assignment: CDR1 MGHRA and CDR2 YSYEKL. For the CDR3, the DNA is TGCGCCAGCAGCCAAGTTCTAGTTAGCACAGATGCGCAGTATTTT. Protein: CASSQVLVSTDAQYF.

A few counts support this clonotype. This sequence joins TRBV12-3 or TRBV12-4 and TRBJ2-1; D gene unclear. This CDR3 comprises 14 residues. V was trimmed by 2 bases and J by 10 bases, leaving 15 bases between them. The CDR3 here is CASSLTGGGGEQFF. In DNA form, the CDR3 reads TGTGCCAGCAGTTTAACGGGCGGTGGTGGGGAGCAGTTCTTC.

This chain joins TRBV5-1 and TRBJ2-1, with 7 positions matching TRBD2. The CDR3 has 19 residues. With V trimmed by 0 bases and J by 0 bases, 12 bases remained unmatched. Germline CDR1 SGHRS, CDR2 YFSETQ. The CDR3 DNA reads TGCGCCAGCAGCTTGGAATTAGCGGGTCGAACCATCTCCTACAATGAGCAGTTCTTC. Protein product: CASSLELAGRTISYNEQFF.

This clonotype was observed many times. The chain is built from TRBV9 and TRBJ1-2, with 8 bases that match TRBD1. CDR1 SGDLS and CDR2 YYNGEE come from the germline V gene. The CDR3 contains 13 residues. The ends lost 0 bases at V and 8 bases at J; junction bases unmatched: 3. The CDR3, as DNA: TGTGCCAGCAGCGTAGCCCAGGGGGCCGGCTACACCTTC. It is translated as CASSVAQGAGYTF.

This clonotype was seen at least ten times. The chain carries TRBV4-1 and TRBJ2-1, with D tentatively TRBD2 (6 bases). The V gene lost 1 base and the J gene lost 6 bases, with 13 bases spanning the gap. This CDR3 comprises 15 residues. In germline, CDR1 is MGHRA, CDR2 YSYEKL. CDR3 in amino acids: CASSQGPGLFNEQFF. DNA of the CDR3: TGCGCCAGCAGCCAAGGTCCGGGACTTTTCAATGAGCAGTTCTTC.

The chain recombines TRBV7-9 with TRBJ1-2; D call uncertain. V shed 4 bases and J shed 4 bases, with 13 bases lying between them. Germline V gene lookup returns CDR1 SEHNR and CDR2 FQNEAQ (reference sequence). This CDR3 is built from 14 residues. CDR3 region: CASSSGPLSYGYTF. CDR3 nucleotide sequence: TGTGCCAGCAGCTCAGGTCCTCTTAGCTATGGCTACACCTTC.

This clonotype was seen more than once but under ten times. The chain has TRBV7-8 and TRBJ2-4; the match to TRBD2 covers 10 bases. The CDR3 length is 17 residues. Germline CDR1 reads SGHVS; CDR2 reads FQNEAQ. The V segment lost 1 base and the J segment 0 bases; nucleotides outside the gene matches: 3. The CDR3 spells CASSLVLAGVAKNIQYF. The CDR3 DNA is TGTGCCAGCAGCTTAGTTCTAGCGGGAGTAGCCAAAAACATTCAGTACTTC.

This chain joins TRBV11-2 and TRBJ1-2; 8 bases match TRBD1. CDR1 and CDR2 from the germline V gene are SGHAT and FQNNGV. The CDR3 sequence is 19 residues long. V shed 5 bases and J 0 bases; nucleotides not matched to a gene: 17. The CDR3 loop is CASSLTRTGITTSNYGYTF. DNA for the CDR3: TGTGCCAGCAGCCTAACTCGGACAGGGATAACTACCTCTAACTATGGCTACACCTTC.

This clonotype was seen ten or more times. The rearrangement uses TRBV20-1 and TRBJ2-1; TRBD2 agrees at 9 bases. Germline V lookup: CDR1 DFQATT, CDR2 SNEGSKA (reference sequence). CDR3 length equals 15 residues. The junction had 9 bases not matched to a gene; V was cut back by 5 bases and J by 4 bases. CDR3 sequence: CSAPSVLAGYNEQFF. CDR3 coding DNA: TGCAGTGCTCCCTCCGTACTAGCGGGTTACAATGAGCAGTTCTTC.